This passage covers 9 T cell receptor beta chains from one sample sequenced in a study of T cells in Graves' hyperthyroidism and ophthalmopathy. Regions amplified from RNA transcripts were the TCR beta CDR3 regions. First-round RT-PCR of the TCR CDR3 relied on the HTBI primer set. Each CDR3 protein gets one entry after TCRdb re-called the multiplex PCR reads with MiXCR. The sample shows around 480,000 distinct CDR3 sequences, 13% to 15% of them seen only once. Sequencing input: blood. The source is a woman under 30 with Graves' hyperthyroidism.

This clonotype was recorded many times. This CDR3 reads CASSLDRGVGEQFF. Here the CDR3 DNA reads TGTGCCAGCAGCTTAGATCGTGGTGTGGGTGAGCAGTTCTTC. V gene TRBV11-2 combines with J gene TRBJ2-1, with D hard to call. Germline CDR1 is SGHAT and CDR2 is FQNNGV. V lost 0 bases and J lost 9, with 12 bases in between. The CDR3 covers 14 residues.

The table lists this clonotype with a few counts. This chain uses TRBV9 with TRBJ2-5; D unclear. V was trimmed by 4 bases and J by 4 bases, leaving 11 bases between them. Germline V gene data show CDR1 as SGDLS and CDR2 as YYNGEE. This CDR3 is built from 13 residues. For the CDR3, the DNA is TGTGCCAGCAGCCCGTCCTTGGGAGAGACCCAGTACTTC. Encoded protein: CASSPSLGETQYF. The full variable domain, its missing parts supplied by reference TRBV9 and TRBJ2-5, is DSGVTQTPKHLITATGQRVTLRCSPRSGDLSVYWYQQSLDQGLQFLIQYYNGEERAKGNILERFSAQQFPDLHSELNLSSLELGDSALYFCASSPSLGETQYFGPGTRLLVL.

This clonotype was seen ten or more times. The chain has TRBV5-1 and TRBJ2-7; unclear D gene. The ends were cut back, 0 bases at V and 3 bases at J, with 7 bases in the middle. Germline loops: CDR1 SGHRS, CDR2 YFSETQ. This CDR3 has 13 residues. DNA of the CDR3: TGCGCCAGCAGCTTGGTCCTCCACTACGAGCAGTACGTC. Translating it yields CASSLVLHYEQYV.

This chain links TRBV5-1 with TRBJ2-3; TRBD2 matches 13 bases. Trimming at V came to 3 bases and at J to 5 bases, leaving 6 bases not matched to a gene. Germline CDR1 SGHRS, CDR2 YFSETQ. The CDR3 sequence is 16 residues long. CDR3 protein: CASSSLAGGPGDTQYF. The CDR3, as DNA: TGCGCCAGCAGCTCACTAGCGGGAGGGCCGGGAGATACGCAGTATTTT.

This clonotype occurred many times. The chain couples TRBV12-3 or TRBV12-4 to TRBJ1-4; 7 bases are a match to TRBD1. The CDR3 is made up of 14 amino acids. J gave up 5 bases and V 8 bases, and 8 bases lay outside the gene matches. The CDR3 loop is CASVSGTANEKLFF. CDR3 DNA: TGTGCCAGCGTCTCCGGGACAGCGAATGAAAAACTGTTTTTT.

The chain couples TRBV4-1 to TRBJ2-1; the D call may be TRBD1 or TRBD2 (5 bases each). Trimming cost V 3 bases and J 1 base, with 13 bases left between them. The CDR3 has 16 amino acids. CDR1 is MGHRA and CDR2 is YSYEKL in the germline V gene. The CDR3 sequence: CASSHPGAGSYNEQFF. The CDR3 DNA reads as TGCGCCAGCAGCCACCCCGGGGCAGGATCCTACAATGAGCAGTTCTTC.

Many counts were recorded for this clonotype. This chain connects TRBV6-1 to TRBJ2-5; 7 nucleotides align to TRBD1. Germline loops: CDR1 MNHNS, CDR2 SASEGT. CDR3 length: 13 residues. J gave up 5 bases and V 8 bases, and 8 bases lay outside the gene matches. The CDR3 DNA reads TGTGCCAGCCAGGGGGTGCTCCGGGAGACCCAGTACTTC. This translates into CASQGVLRETQYF.

This clonotype showed up many times. The gene calls are TRBV18 and TRBJ1-2; D is undetermined. The germline V gene has CDR1 KGHSH and CDR2 LQKENI. V dropped 0 bases and J dropped 2 bases, with 7 bases sitting between them. The CDR3 covers 14 residues. The CDR3 loop reads CASSPPVRNYGYTF. CDR3 bases: TGTGCCAGCTCACCACCTGTCCGAAACTATGGCTACACCTTC.

V is TRBV18 and J is TRBJ2-1; 7 bases line up with TRBD1. V lost 3 bases and J lost 0; bases outside the gene matches: 5. The CDR3 covers 16 residues. Germline V gives CDR1 KGHSH, CDR2 LQKENI. The CDR3 nucleotides are TGTGCCAGCTCACCCGGGACAGCAAGCTCCTACAATGAGCAGTTCTTC. Its translation: CASSPGTASSYNEQFF. The complete variable domain, with remaining parts taken from reference TRBV18 and TRBJ2-1, reads NAGVMQNPRHLVRRRGQEARLRCSPMKGHSHVYWYRQLPEEGLKFMVYLQKENIIDESGMPKERFSAEFPKEGPSILRIQQVVRGDSAAYFCASSPGTASSYNEQFFGPGTRLTVL.